These 32 T cell receptor beta chains share one sample of origin, sequenced in a study of CD8+CD57+ T cells in acquired aplastic anemia. The study profiled TCR beta VDJ and CDR3 using genomic DNA as template. TCRdb reprocessed the reads with MiXCR, giving one entry per CDR3 protein. The repertoire includes over 150,000 distinct CDR3 sequences, roughly half of them detected once, and about an eighth sits in the top ten. By flow cytometry, patients selected for sequencing had shown an expansion of CD8+CD57+ cells. The material sequenced was sorted CD4+, CD8+, or CD8+CD57+ T cells (not recorded which) from PBMCs. The receptor set was obtained from a human donor with aplastic anemia.

The CDR3 loop reads CASSIPGNQPQHF. In DNA, the CDR3 is TGTGCCAGTAGTATTCCGGGGAATCAGCCCCAGCATTTT. The chain recombines TRBV19 with TRBJ1-5; D not resolved. CDR1 and CDR2 from the germline V gene are LNHDA and SQIVND (reference sequence). V lost 3 bases to trimming and J lost 4 bases, with 7 bases between them. The CDR3 totals 13 residues. The whole variable domain, remainder taken from reference TRBV19 and TRBJ1-5, is DGGITQSPKYLFRKEGQNVTLSCEQNLNHDAMYWYRQDPGQGLRLIYYSQIVNDFQKGDIAEGYSVSREKKESFPLTVTSAQKNPTAFYLCASSIPGNQPQHFGDGTRLSIL.

This clonotype appeared many times. The V gene is TRBV6-4, the J gene TRBJ1-1; no firm D call. Germline V lookup: CDR1 MRHNA, CDR2 SNTAGT. The V gene lost 2 bases and the J gene lost 4 bases, with 17 bases spanning the gap. This CDR3 has 16 amino acids. CDR3 residues: CASSDTSRGPGTEAFF. As DNA, the CDR3 is TGTGCCAGCAGTGACACCTCCCGAGGGCCGGGCACTGAAGCTTTCTTT.

The chain has TRBV25-1 and TRBJ1-1; TRBD1 agrees at 7 bases. V gave up 3 bases and J gave up 1 base; unmatched junction bases: 5. The CDR3 length is 15 residues. CDR1 and CDR2 from the germline V gene are MGHDK and SYGVNS. The CDR3 sequence is CASSDRRDRNTEAFF. CDR3 DNA sequence: TGTGCCAGCAGTGATAGGAGGGACAGGAACACTGAAGCTTTCTTT. Filled out from reference TRBV25-1 and TRBJ1-1, the complete variable domain reads EADIYQTPRYLVIGTGKKITLECSQTMGHDKMYWYQQDPGMELHLIHYSYGVNSTEKGDLSSESTVSRIRTEHFPLTLESARPSHTSQYLCASSDRRDRNTEAFFGQGTRLTVV.

The chain joins TRBV20-1 to TRBJ2-7; D is possibly TRBD2 (5 bases). Germline V gives CDR1 DFQATT, CDR2 SNEGSKA (reference sequence). Trimming pared 1 base from V and 6 bases from J, leaving 13 bases between. The CDR3 is made up of 13 amino acids. The CDR3 DNA reads TGCAGTGCTAGAGCCCCGACGGGATTCGAGCAGTACTTC. Translating it yields CSARAPTGFEQYF.

As concerns this clonotype: Lacking the conserved final phenylalanine or tryptophan, this CDR3 likely reflects a read error. V is TRBV20-1 and J is TRBJ2-2; D unresolved. The CDR3 consists of 14 residues. Germline assignment: CDR1 DFQATT and CDR2 SNEGSKA (reference sequence). The ends were cut back, 3 bases at V and 5 bases at J, with 13 bases in the middle. CDR3 nucleotide sequence: TGCAGTGCTAGGGCGATTTACGGAACCGGGGAGCTGTTTTTA. Translated: CSARAIYGTGELFL.

This clonotype was found a few times. V and J are TRBV10-3 and TRBJ2-7; D is undetermined. Germline V gives CDR1 ENHRY, CDR2 SYGVKD. The CDR3 consists of 15 residues. The V end was cut by 2 bases, the J end by 2 bases, with 13 bases between. The CDR3 loop is CAISEVSAFTYEQYF. The DNA for the CDR3 is TGTGCCATCAGTGAGGTGTCAGCGTTTACCTACGAGCAGTACTTC.

This clonotype has a count of ten or more. The V gene is TRBV5-4, the J gene TRBJ2-7; 9 bases are shared with TRBD1. There are 18 residues in the CDR3. Germline assignment: CDR1 SGHNT and CDR2 YYREEE (reference sequence). V shed 1 base and J 0 bases; nucleotides not matched to a gene: 11. The CDR3 bases are TGTGCCAGCAGCTTGTTTAGAGTAGACAGGGGGAGCTCCTACGAGCAGTACTTC. Its protein product is CASSLFRVDRGSSYEQYF.

In the case of this clonotype: At one end the junction does not follow the germline gene, possibly because of a read error. V is TRBV10-3 and J is TRBJ1-1, with unresolved D. Germline loops: CDR1 ENHRY, CDR2 SYGVKD. This CDR3 spans 11 amino acids. The CDR3 nucleotides read TGTGCCACCAGTGAGAACACTGAAGCTCTCTTT. Translating it yields CATSENTEALF.

The chain is built from TRBV19 and TRBJ1-4; 9 bases map to TRBD1. The CDR3 runs 15 residues. Germline CDR1 reads LNHDA; CDR2 reads SQIVND (reference sequence). V lost 5 bases and J lost 2; bases outside the gene matches: 3. CDR3: CASSWGTGTNEKLFF. CDR3 nucleotides: TGTGCCAGTAGTTGGGGGACAGGGACTAATGAAAAACTGTTTTTT. The whole variable domain, filled in from reference TRBV19 and TRBJ1-4, reads DGGITQSPKYLFRKEGQNVTLSCEQNLNHDAMYWYRQDPGQGLRLIYYSQIVNDFQKGDIAEGYSVSREKKESFPLTVTSAQKNPTAFYLCASSWGTGTNEKLFFGSGTQLSVL.

The chain has TRBV2 and TRBJ1-1, with D possibly matching TRBD1 (5 bases). Trimming took 2 bases from V and 4 from J, leaving 8 bases between them. Germline assignment: CDR1 SNHLY and CDR2 FYNNEI. This CDR3 spans 13 amino acids. The CDR3 DNA reads TGTGCCAGCAGTGAAAGGGGAGTCACTGAAGCTTTCTTT. It yields the protein CASSERGVTEAFF. Together with reference TRBV2 and TRBJ1-1, the CDR3 gives the full variable domain: EPEVTQTPSHQVTQMGQEVILRCVPISNHLYFYWYRQILGQKVEFLVSFYNNEISEKSEIFDDQFSVERPDGSNFTLKIRSTKLEDSAMYFCASSERGVTEAFFGQGTRLTVV.

In this sample, this clonotype turned up many times. The CDR3 DNA is TGCAGTGCTAGATCCCGGGAGGCTGATGAAAAACTGTTTTTT. This codes for CSARSREADEKLFF. J is TRBJ1-4 and V is TRBV20-1; no clear D. Trimming removed 2 bases from V and 6 bases from J, with 13 bases in between. The CDR3 length is 14 residues. From germline, CDR1 is DFQATT and CDR2 SNEGSKA (reference sequence).

The rearrangement links TRBV6-2 or TRBV6-3 to TRBJ2-7; D not certain. Trimming pared 7 bases from V and 0 bases from J, leaving 13 bases between. Germline V gene data show CDR1 as MNHEY and CDR2 as SVGEGT. This CDR3 spans 14 amino acids. In DNA form, the CDR3 reads TGTGCCAGCAAATTGACTCTGAGCTCCTACGAGCAGTACTTC. Its protein product is CASKLTLSSYEQYF.

In this sample, this clonotype turned up many times. The chain uses TRBV4-3 and TRBJ2-7; no reliable D call. The CDR3 loop spans 13 amino acids. CDR1 is LGHNA and CDR2 is YSLEER in the germline V gene. V gave up 4 bases and J gave up 2 bases, with 9 bases separating them. Here the CDR3 reads CASSPSRTYEQYF. Written as DNA, the CDR3 is TGCGCCAGCAGCCCCTCTCGGACCTACGAGCAGTACTTC.

This clonotype has only a few counts. The rearrangement links TRBV25-1 to TRBJ2-5; 8 bases agree with TRBD2. The CDR3 length is 14 residues. V was pared by 10 bases and J by 4 bases, with 11 bases of the junction left unmatched. Germline V lookup: CDR1 MGHDK, CDR2 SYGVNS. The CDR3 DNA reads TGTGCCACCAACAGAGGCGGGGGGCTAGAGACCCAGTACTTC. It specifies CATNRGGGLETQYF.

The rearrangement uses TRBV20-1 and TRBJ2-5, with 11 positions matching TRBD2. V trimming: 4 bases; J trimming: 4 bases; junction bases outside the gene matches: 8. The CDR3 sequence is 15 residues long. CDR1 DFQATT and CDR2 SNEGSKA come from the germline V gene (reference sequence). In DNA, the CDR3 is TGCAGTGCTACCGATACTAGCGGGAGTCGAGAGACCCAGTACTTC. This gives the protein CSATDTSGSRETQYF.

V gene TRBV25-1 combines with J gene TRBJ1-2; 7 bases line up with TRBD1. Losses at the gene ends were 4 bases for V and 6 bases for J; bases not matched to a gene: 8. This CDR3 region has 14 residues. The germline V gene encodes CDR1 MGHDK and CDR2 SYGVNS. Here the CDR3 reads CASSAAFQGDGYTF. The CDR3 DNA sequence: TGTGCCAGCAGTGCCGCATTTCAGGGGGATGGCTACACCTTC.

The chain recombines TRBV2 with TRBJ1-2, with 7 bases matching TRBD1. This CDR3 has 14 amino acids. With 6 bases clipped from V and 5 bases from J, the junction kept 9 bases outside the gene matches. The germline CDR1 and CDR2 sequences are SNHLY and FYNNEI. In DNA, the CDR3 is TGTGCCAGCAGCCGAACGACAGGGAGTTATGGCTACACCTTC. Its protein product is CASSRTTGSYGYTF. Supplemented by reference TRBV2 and TRBJ1-2, the full variable domain reads EPEVTQTPSHQVTQMGQEVILRCVPISNHLYFYWYRQILGQKVEFLVSFYNNEISEKSEIFDDQFSVERPDGSNFTLKIRSTKLEDSAMYFCASSRTTGSYGYTFGSGTRLTVV.

This clonotype came up many times. The rearrangement uses TRBV4-1 and TRBJ2-5; D may be TRBD2 (7 bases). Germline V CDR1 and CDR2: MGHRA, YSYEKL. This CDR3 comprises 18 residues. Trimming removed 0 bases at V and 5 bases at J, with 22 bases between. The CDR3 coding sequence is TGCGCCAGCAGCCAAGAACGTGGCGGGGGACACCGTGGGGAGACCCAGTACTTC. It codes for CASSQERGGGHRGETQYF.

V usage is TRBV7-9 and J usage is TRBJ1-1; maybe TRBD1 (5 bases). The length of the CDR3 is 11 residues. V lost 10 bases, J lost 1 base, and 7 bases lay in between. Germline CDR1 reads SEHNR; CDR2 reads FQNEAQ (reference sequence). CDR3 residues: CATTGNTEAFF. Here the CDR3 DNA reads TGTGCCACTACAGGGAACACTGAAGCTTTCTTT.

Remarks on this clonotype: This sequence may be a read error, since a much larger clone differs from it by one base. This chain connects TRBV4-2 to TRBJ1-1, with TRBD1 identical over 8 bases. V shed 4 bases, J shed 3 bases, and the junction held 10 bases outside the gene matches. CDR1 LGHNA and CDR2 YNFKEQ come from the germline V gene. The CDR3 runs 16 residues. This CDR3 is CASSLSLDREHTEAFF. CDR3 DNA sequence: TGTGCCAGCAGCCTTTCCCTGGACAGGGAGCACACTGAAGCTTTCTTT.

The J gene is TRBJ1-6, the V gene TRBV13, with D uncertain. Germline assignment: CDR1 PRHDT and CDR2 FYEKMQ (reference sequence). The CDR3 runs to 15 residues. Trimming removed 4 bases from V and 3 bases from J, with 10 bases in between. The CDR3 loop is CASSSEGGYNSPLHF. Here the CDR3 DNA reads TGTGCCAGCAGCTCAGAGGGAGGCTATAATTCACCCCTCCACTTT.

A few counts support this clonotype. The chain carries TRBV6-4 and TRBJ2-3, with a weak D call TRBD1 (7 bases). The germline V gene encodes CDR1 MRHNA and CDR2 SNTAGT. The CDR3 is made up of 16 amino acids. Trimming pared 0 bases from V and 5 bases from J, leaving 15 bases between. CDR3 coding DNA: TGTGCCAGCAGTGACTCGAGGGGGGACAGAGAAGATACGCAGTATTTT. Translated: CASSDSRGDREDTQYF.

This chain connects TRBV4-2 to TRBJ1-5; the D gene is possibly TRBD1 (5 bases). This CDR3 spans 16 amino acids. Trimming cost V 4 bases and J 5 bases, with 18 bases left between them. Looked up from germline, CDR1 is LGHNA and CDR2 is YNFKEQ. The CDR3 nucleotides are TGTGCCAGCAGCCTGGGGCCCACAGGAGGCGATCAGCCCCAGCATTTT. It yields the protein CASSLGPTGGDQPQHF.

The chain joins TRBV7-3 to TRBJ2-2; D is tentatively TRBD1 or TRBD2 (5 bases each). The V end lost 3 bases, the J end lost 6 bases, and 14 bases lay between the germline ends. The CDR3 runs to 15 residues. The V gene's germline CDR1 is SGHTA and CDR2 FQGTGA. The CDR3: CASSLGPGGSGELFF. CDR3 coding DNA: TGTGCCAGCAGCTTGGGGCCAGGAGGATCCGGGGAGCTGTTTTTT.

This clonotype has only a few counts. V is TRBV13 and J is TRBJ1-1, with 9 nucleotides matching TRBD1. Germline loops: CDR1 PRHDT, CDR2 FYEKMQ (reference sequence). The J segment lost 11 bases and the V segment lost 5 bases, leaving 15 bases of the junction unmatched. The CDR3 runs to 15 residues. CDR3: CASSPGGQGLQEAFF. The CDR3 region has the DNA TGTGCCAGCAGCCCCGGCGGACAGGGGCTCCAGGAGGCTTTCTTT.

The table lists this clonotype with many counts. This sequence joins TRBV19 and TRBJ2-7, with TRBD2 matching 12 bases. Germline CDR1 reads LNHDA; CDR2 reads SQIVND (reference sequence). This CDR3 comprises 18 residues. V trimming: 3 bases; J trimming: 0 bases; junction bases outside the gene matches: 9. The CDR3 bases are TGTGCCAGTAGTATGAGGACTAGCGGGGCGATCCCCTCCTACGAGCAGTACTTC. Translating gives CASSMRTSGAIPSYEQYF.

The sample holds one count of this clonotype. This chain uses TRBV24-1 with TRBJ2-2; the match to TRBD2 covers 14 bases. Trimming cost V 9 bases and J 7 bases; bases outside gene matches: 6. The germline V gene encodes CDR1 KGHDR and CDR2 SFDVKD. This CDR3 is built from 15 residues. The CDR3 reads CATARTSGGSGELFF. The CDR3 DNA reads as TGTGCCACCGCTCGGACTAGCGGGGGGAGCGGGGAGCTGTTTTTT.

V and J are TRBV2 and TRBJ2-5; the match to TRBD1 covers 7 bases. Trimming removed 10 bases from V and 5 bases from J; junction bases left unmatched: 7. This CDR3 is 12 amino acids long. CDR1 and CDR2 (germline): SNHLY, FYNNEI. CDR3 in DNA: TGTGCCACCCAGGGGGTAGGGGAGACCCAGTACTTC. Protein sequence: CATQGVGETQYF.

V is TRBV25-1 and J is TRBJ1-5; 7 bases are a match to TRBD1. The germline V gene encodes CDR1 MGHDK and CDR2 SYGVNS. Trimming cost V 4 bases and J 6 bases; bases outside gene matches: 6. The length of the CDR3 is 14 residues. Here the CDR3 reads CASSGGQDSQPQHF. As DNA, the CDR3 is TGTGCCAGCAGTGGCGGACAGGACAGTCAGCCCCAGCATTTT.

This rearrangement joins TRBV20-1 to TRBJ2-6, with a possible D match to TRBD1 (6 bases). The CDR3 length is 15 residues. The germline V gene encodes CDR1 DFQATT and CDR2 SNEGSKA (reference sequence). The V end lost 3 bases, the J end lost 0 bases, and 9 bases lay between the germline ends. CDR3 sequence reads: CSARDSHSGANVLTF. CDR3 sequence (DNA): TGCAGTGCTAGGGACAGCCACTCTGGGGCCAACGTCCTGACTTTC.

This clonotype was observed once. The chain has TRBV7-2 and TRBJ1-2, with a tentative D call TRBD1 (6 bases). CDR1 and CDR2 from the germline V gene are SGHTA and FQGNSA. V gave up 5 bases and J gave up 8 bases, with 21 bases separating them. This CDR3 contains 15 residues. The CDR3 bases are TGTACCAGCAGCCTCGTGGACAGTTGGGACGAAGGCTACACCTTC. The encoded protein is CTSSLVDSWDEGYTF.

The chain uses TRBV10-3 and TRBJ2-7, with D tentatively TRBD1 (6 bases). Per germline, CDR1 ENHRY and CDR2 SYGVKD. CDR3 size: 12 residues. V lost 10 bases and J lost 10, with 20 bases in between. In nucleotides, the CDR3 is TGTGCCACCTGGGGTGGTGGGGGCGGACAGTACTTC. Translated: CATWGGGGGQYF.